This entry lists 25 T cell receptor beta chains sequenced from one sample in a study of cytomegalovirus exposure and HLA in healthy donors. The PCR was carried out with 60 Vbeta primers and 13 Jbeta primers. Clones were sequenced by immunoSEQ multiplex PCR, and TCRdb holds only the in-frame ones, with some missing. The sample records around 270,000 clones, 75% to 85% being singletons. Sample: PBMCs. Receptors originate from a girl aged 2 to 9 in good health and CMV-seronegative.

The rearrangement links TRBV11-2 to TRBJ2-1; D call uncertain. This CDR3 spans 17 amino acids. Trimming took 3 bases from V and 4 from J, leaving 19 bases between them. Germline CDR1 reads SGHAT; CDR2 reads FQNNGV. CDR3 protein: CASSLVPATPTYNEQFF. Written as DNA, the CDR3 is TGTGCCAGCAGCTTGGTCCCGGCAACACCGACTTACAATGAGCAGTTCTTC.

The chain's CDR3 is CASSSYRGRTEAFF. As DNA, the CDR3 is TGTGCCAGCAGCTCTTACAGGGGCCGTACTGAAGCTTTCTTT. The V and J genes are TRBV7-9 and TRBJ1-1, with 7 bases identical to TRBD1. The CDR3 length is 14 residues. The V gene's germline CDR1 is SEHNR and CDR2 FQNEAQ (reference sequence). V shed 4 bases and J 5 bases; nucleotides not matched to a gene: 7.

The chain couples TRBV30 to TRBJ1-5, with TRBD1 identical over 10 bases. The germline V gene encodes CDR1 GTSNPN and CDR2 SVGIG (reference sequence). V shed 0 bases, J shed 1 base, and the junction held 6 bases outside the gene matches. This CDR3 is 17 amino acids long. In DNA form, the CDR3 reads TGTGCCTGGAGTGTGGGGACAGGGGTTCAGAGCAATCAGCCCCAGCATTTT. It yields the protein CAWSVGTGVQSNQPQHF.

DNA for the CDR3: TGTGCCAGCAGCTTTGAGGCTGGGAGCTCCTACGAGCAGTACTTC. Its protein product is CASSFEAGSSYEQYF. The J gene is TRBJ2-7, the V gene TRBV5-6; D is perhaps TRBD2 (5 bases). The V gene lost 2 bases and the J gene lost 0 bases, with 12 bases spanning the gap. Germline V gives CDR1 SGHDT, CDR2 YYEEEE. CDR3 length: 15 residues.

The chain combines TRBV7-8 with TRBJ2-5, with a weak D call TRBD1 (6 bases). V was pared by 1 base and J by 5 bases, with 20 bases between. Germline CDR1 SGHVS, CDR2 FQNEAQ. The CDR3 consists of 17 residues. CDR3 protein: CASSLVWGPMESETQYF. CDR3 sequence (DNA): TGTGCCAGCAGCTTAGTTTGGGGGCCCATGGAATCGGAGACCCAGTACTTC.

This chain links TRBV5-1 with TRBJ2-3; D possibly corresponds to TRBD2 (5 bases). The germline V gene encodes CDR1 SGHRS and CDR2 YFSETQ. V lost 1 base and J 0 bases, leaving 9 bases between the germline ends. The CDR3 runs 15 residues. In DNA, the CDR3 is TGCGCCAGCAGCTTGCCTAGCAGTAGCACAGATACGCAGTATTTT. As protein: CASSLPSSSTDTQYF. The full variable domain, its missing parts supplied by reference TRBV5-1 and TRBJ2-3, is KAGVTQTPRYLIKTRGQQVTLSCSPISGHRSVSWYQQTPGQGLQFLFEYFSETQRNKGNFPGRFSGRQFSNSRSEMNVSTLELGDSALYLCASSLPSSSTDTQYFGPGTRLTVL.

The J gene is TRBJ2-7, the V gene TRBV5-5; D unclear. The germline V gene encodes CDR1 SGHKS and CDR2 YYEKEE (reference sequence). CDR3 size: 17 residues. V lost 1 base and J 3 bases, leaving 20 bases between the germline ends. The CDR3 loop reads CASSLLASRRSDYEQYF. The CDR3 nucleotides read TGTGCCAGCAGCTTGCTTGCATCTCGGCGGAGTGACTACGAGCAGTACTTC.

The chain carries TRBV5-1 and TRBJ2-6; D remains unclear. The ends were cut back, 0 bases at V and 0 bases at J, with 10 bases in the middle. This CDR3 region has 17 residues. Germline V gene lookup returns CDR1 SGHRS and CDR2 YFSETQ. This chain's CDR3 is CASSLGSVSSGANVLTF. CDR3 sequence (DNA): TGCGCCAGCAGCTTGGGGAGCGTATCCTCTGGGGCCAACGTCCTGACTTTC.

The rearrangement uses TRBV16 and TRBJ2-7; TRBD2 matches at 8 bases. Trimming took 2 bases from V and 6 from J; bases not matched to a gene: 6. In germline, CDR1 is KGHSY, CDR2 FQNENV. This CDR3 spans 14 amino acids. As DNA, the CDR3 is TGTGCCAGCAGCCAAGCCGGGACTAGATTCGAGCAGTACTTC. The encoded protein is CASSQAGTRFEQYF.

V and J are TRBV10-3 and TRBJ2-7; 7 bases are a match to TRBD1. V lost 4 bases, J lost 3 bases, and 3 bases stayed unmatched. CDR3 length: 13 amino acids. Germline-derived CDR1 and CDR2 are ENHRY and SYGVKD. The CDR3 nucleotides are TGTGCCATCAGTGGGACAGGCGACTACGAGCAGTACTTC. It translates to CAISGTGDYEQYF.

The chain carries TRBV5-4 and TRBJ1-1, with D perhaps matching TRBD1 (5 bases). Germline CDR1 is SGHNT and CDR2 is YYREEE (reference sequence). This CDR3 is built from 15 residues. With 2 bases removed from V and 2 bases from J, the gap between germline ends came to 13 bases. CDR3 sequence (DNA): TGTGCCAGCAGCTTACTAACAGGAGTTAACACTGAAGCTTTCTTT. It specifies CASSLLTGVNTEAFF.

This sequence joins TRBV4-1 and TRBJ2-1, with 12 bases that match TRBD2. The V gene's germline CDR1 is MGHRA and CDR2 YSYEKL. The CDR3 is 17 residues long. Unmatched junction bases numbered 5, after V lost 5 bases and J lost 0 bases. The CDR3 region has the DNA TGCGCCAGCAGCGACCGACTAGCGGGAGACTCCTACAATGAGCAGTTCTTC. This codes for CASSDRLAGDSYNEQFF.

The chain carries TRBV2 and TRBJ1-3; D uncertain. CDR3 length equals 15 residues. Trimming left V 3 bases short and J 3 bases short, with 12 bases between. CDR1 SNHLY and CDR2 FYNNEI come from the germline V gene. The CDR3 region is CASSEEGFRGNTIYF. For the CDR3, the DNA is TGTGCCAGCAGTGAGGAGGGTTTTCGTGGAAACACCATATATTTT.

In DNA form, the CDR3 reads TGTGCCAGTACCCTTAACATTCTGGGACAGGGACACTATGGCTACACCTTC. Translation gives CASTLNILGQGHYGYTF. This sequence joins TRBV19 and TRBJ1-2, with 9 bases fitting TRBD1. With V trimmed by 7 bases and J by 3 bases, 15 bases remained unmatched. From germline, CDR1 is LNHDA and CDR2 SQIVND (reference sequence). The CDR3 loop spans 17 amino acids.

The chain recombines TRBV28 with TRBJ2-1; no definite D call. CDR1 and CDR2 from the germline V gene are MDHEN and SYDVKM. Trimming left V 8 bases short and J 9 bases short, with 20 bases between. This CDR3 comprises 14 residues. CDR3 bases: TGTGCCAGCGCGGTCCTGCGGCTTGGAAGTGAGCAGTTCTTC. It yields the protein CASAVLRLGSEQFF.

The J gene is TRBJ2-7, the V gene TRBV7-8; D might be TRBD1 (6 bases). The length of the CDR3 is 16 residues. Trimming stripped 3 bases from V and 2 bases from J, with 17 bases between. Germline CDR1 reads SGHVS; CDR2 reads FQNEAQ. CDR3 coding DNA: TGTGCCAGCAGCTTGTGGCCGGGACAAATTACCTACGAGCAGTACTTC. Protein product: CASSLWPGQITYEQYF.

V usage is TRBV20-1 and J usage is TRBJ2-5; no definite D call. CDR3 size: 11 residues. Germline values: CDR1 DFQATT, CDR2 SNEGSKA (reference sequence). Trimming removed 6 bases at V and 2 bases at J, with 7 bases between. CDR3 in DNA: TGCAGTGCCCATCAACAAGAGACCCAGTACTTC. The encoded protein is CSAHQQETQYF.

The chain links TRBV5-1 to TRBJ2-5; D is perhaps TRBD2 (7 bases). The CDR3 totals 15 residues. CDR1 SGHRS and CDR2 YFSETQ come from the germline V gene. Between the trimmed V and J ends, which lost 5 bases and 2 bases, there was a span of 16 bases. CDR3 sequence: CASRPSGQPQETQYF. DNA for the CDR3: TGCGCCAGCAGACCTAGCGGACAGCCTCAAGAGACCCAGTACTTC.

The rearrangement uses TRBV11-2 and TRBJ2-2; the D is unclear. Trimming removed 5 bases at V and 10 bases at J, with 17 bases between. The CDR3 totals 14 residues. Germline V lookup: CDR1 SGHAT, CDR2 FQNNGV. This CDR3 is CASSPVIHAVELFF. As DNA, the CDR3 is TGTGCCAGCAGCCCCGTAATACATGCCGTGGAGCTGTTTTTT.

This CDR3 is CALMSAKTEYNEKLFF. The CDR3 DNA reads as TGTGCCCTCATGTCGGCAAAGACAGAGTACAATGAAAAACTGTTTTTT. The chain recombines TRBV27 with TRBJ1-4; perhaps TRBD1 as D (5 bases). The CDR3 loop spans 16 amino acids. Trimming pared 11 bases from V and 5 bases from J, leaving 24 bases between. From germline, CDR1 is MNHEY and CDR2 SMNVEV (reference sequence).

V and J are TRBV11-2 and TRBJ2-5, with a tentative D call TRBD2 (7 bases). V was trimmed by 3 bases and J by 4 bases, leaving 15 bases between them. This CDR3 has 15 amino acids. Germline lookup yields CDR1 SGHAT and CDR2 FQNNGV. The CDR3 DNA is TGTGCCAGCAGCTTCTTTCGGGGGGCGGTAGAGACCCAGTACTTC. As protein: CASSFFRGAVETQYF.

The chain links TRBV6-1 to TRBJ2-2, with 7 bases identical to TRBD2. The CDR3 is made up of 16 amino acids. V lost 2 bases, J lost 4 bases, and 7 bases stayed unmatched. From germline, CDR1 is MNHNS and CDR2 SASEGT. The CDR3 sequence is CASSEFGGLTTGELFF. DNA for the CDR3: TGTGCCAGCAGTGAATTTGGGGGACTAACCACCGGGGAGCTGTTTTTT.

The chain joins TRBV29-1 to TRBJ2-7; D is uncertain. Deletions cut 7 bases from V and 5 bases from J, with 9 bases between. Germline CDR1 SQVTM, CDR2 ANQGSEA. The CDR3 covers 10 residues. The CDR3 loop reads CSAMGNEQYF. The CDR3 DNA sequence: TGCAGCGCAATGGGCAACGAGCAGTACTTC.

The chain carries TRBV13 and TRBJ2-3; D is uncertain. Germline CDR1 PRHDT, CDR2 FYEKMQ (reference sequence). This CDR3 comprises 13 residues. V was trimmed by 1 base and J by 3 bases, leaving 5 bases between them. Here the CDR3 reads CASSLVITDTQYF. In DNA form, the CDR3 reads TGTGCCAGCAGCTTAGTCATTACAGATACGCAGTATTTT.

The chain recombines TRBV5-1 with TRBJ2-7; 7 positions agree with TRBD1. Per germline, CDR1 SGHRS and CDR2 YFSETQ. Trimming took 4 bases from V and 0 from J; bases not matched to a gene: 10. This CDR3 spans 16 amino acids. Here the CDR3 reads CASSKGQALSSYEQYF. CDR3 nucleotide sequence: TGCGCCAGCAGCAAAGGACAGGCATTGAGCTCCTACGAGCAGTACTTC.